This T cell receptor (beta chain) is from a study of T cell repertoires in cytomegalovirus infection. Study-level information: CMV infection plus the matching HLA type was flagged by public TCR beta signatures.

This clonotype was picked up a small number of times. The antigen is unknown. The CDR3 spans 15 residues. The V end was cut by 3 bases, the J end by 0 bases, with 11 bases between. Germline V gene sequence: CDR1 DFQATT, CDR2 SNEGSKA (reference sequence). TCRdb re-called the reads with MiXCR, one entry per CDR3 protein. The sample includes hundreds of thousands of distinct CDR3 sequences, about 24% of them seen just once. Findings of the study overall: Dominating the ex vivo response were HLA-C-restricted CMV-specific TCR beta clonotypes. Public TCR beta family frequency separated CMV-and-HLA carriers, including in an independent cohort.

The source material was CD8+ T cells from PBMCs. The gene calls are TRBV20-1 and TRBJ2-2; tentatively, D is TRBD2 (6 bases). The source is a human donor in good health (CMV status not recorded). Some clones in this sample may be carry-over from other donors' samples. Written as DNA, the CDR3 is TGCAGTGCTAGGCCGGGACTGACGAACACCGGGGAGCTGTTTTTT. As protein: CSARPGLTNTGELFF.